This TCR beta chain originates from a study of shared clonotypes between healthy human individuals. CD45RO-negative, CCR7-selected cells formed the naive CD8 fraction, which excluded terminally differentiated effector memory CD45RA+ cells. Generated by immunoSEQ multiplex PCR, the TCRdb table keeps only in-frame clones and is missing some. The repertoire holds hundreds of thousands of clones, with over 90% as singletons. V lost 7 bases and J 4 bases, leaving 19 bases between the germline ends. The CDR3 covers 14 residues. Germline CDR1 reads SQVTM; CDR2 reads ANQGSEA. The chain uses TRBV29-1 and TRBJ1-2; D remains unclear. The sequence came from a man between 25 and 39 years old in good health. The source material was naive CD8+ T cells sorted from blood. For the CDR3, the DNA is TGCAGCGCCCGGCCAGGAGGACGGGGCTATGGCTACACCTTC. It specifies CSARPGGRGYGYTF.